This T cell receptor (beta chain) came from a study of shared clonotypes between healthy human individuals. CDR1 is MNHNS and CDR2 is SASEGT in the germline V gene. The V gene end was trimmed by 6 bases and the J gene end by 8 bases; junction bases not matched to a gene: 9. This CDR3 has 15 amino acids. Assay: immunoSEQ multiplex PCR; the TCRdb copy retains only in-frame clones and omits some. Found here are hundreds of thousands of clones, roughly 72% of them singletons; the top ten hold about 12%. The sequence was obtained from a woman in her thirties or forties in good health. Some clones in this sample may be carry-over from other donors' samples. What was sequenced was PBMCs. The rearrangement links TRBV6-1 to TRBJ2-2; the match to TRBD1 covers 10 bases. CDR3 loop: CASRTGTGDLGELFF. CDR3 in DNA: TGTGCCAGCAGGACCGGGACAGGGGATTTGGGGGAGCTGTTTTTT.